What follows is one T cell receptor (beta chain) and its context. Its antigen remains unknown. Template-switch reactions added UMIs with a 6-nucleotide sample barcode. TCRdb re-called the 5' RACE reads; one entry per CDR3 protein, DNA not given. The sample has around 200,000 distinct CDR3 sequences. Per the germline V gene, CDR1 is SGHVS and CDR2 is FQNEAQ. The CDR3 contains 12 residues. This sample was taken from a study of monozygotic twins with inflammatory bowel disease. Study conclusions and caveats: Twin pairs that were concordant did not differ from discordant pairs in repertoire similarity, possibly from limited power.

This TCR derives from a human donor with ulcerative colitis or Crohn's disease, or a healthy co-twin of an affected twin (not recorded which). This chain connects TRBV7-8 to TRBJ1-1. Sequenced material: blood. The CDR3 reads CASSLLGTEAFF.